One TCR beta chain is described in this entry. Its antigen is unknown. No per-base quality is available; no much larger clone lies one base away. The method behind the library was the immunoSEQ multiplex PCR assay. Adaptive Biotechnologies carried out TCRB amplification, library preparation, sequencing and preliminary bioinformatics at Survey level resolution. For TCRB sequencing, genomic DNA from sorted cTfh populations was amplified by multiplex PCR. The original methods were these. Clonality was calculated in R as 1 minus normalized Shannon entropy, and the Gini index was computed with the R package ineq. Overlap score was defined as the summed counts of shared sequences divided by the total counts of all sequences in both compared samples. Significance of shared clonotypes was assessed by Fisher's exact test, with a theoretical repertoire of 10^7 TCRB sequences assumed. TCRdb took this table from immuneACCESS and kept in-frame rearrangements with V and J called. Such tables lack part of the clones; where checked against another copy, unresolved V genes explain under half of the gap, and the rest is unexplained. V and J calls and clone size are those listed in that table; D and trimming were worked out from the DNA. This sample comprises over 25,000 clones, roughly 80% of them detected only once. The top ten constitute about 1.2% of the sample.

Taken with the paper, the label for time point translates to: 2014-2015 season, pre-vaccination. TCRB sequencing was used to follow sorted CD4 subsets from the blood of adults before and after they were given the seasonal inactivated influenza vaccine (Fluvarix). Subjects were considered eligible if community-dwelling and if influenza vaccine had not been received in the prior 6 months. Subjects were excluded for influenza vaccine contraindications, substance abuse, HIV/AIDS, active malignancy, immunomodulatory medication, or active illness such as respiratory infection. Per time point, between roughly 35 and 100 mL of blood was sampled. Non-naive CD4+CXCR5+PD-1+ cells were defined as circulating Tfh and were sorted into two fractions, ICOS+CD38+ and ICOS-CD38-. Ficoll-Paque PLUS or SepMate separation was used to isolate PBMC. Cell subsets were sorted from PBMC on a BD FACS Aria before DNA extraction.

These data are taken from a study of follicular helper T cells after annual influenza vaccination (TCRdb year 2017). With regard to the full study: After each seasonal influenza vaccination, blood samples were collected on days 0, 7 and 28. To study recall of cTfh clones, some subjects were followed across successive annual vaccinations spanning the 2013-2014, 2014-2015 and 2015-2016 seasons. One week after vaccination, a second recruited cohort of eleven to twelve subjects (Table S1) displayed a similar ICOS+CD38+ cTfh response. Multi-year samples were obtained from 6 or 7 subjects, with two vaccination seasons covered for a few subjects and three seasons covered for two subjects. The 2013-2014 samples were cryopreserved, while the 2015 samples were processed right after collection.

Including cysteine and phenylalanine, the CDR3 has 13 amino acids. The read is trimmed to its CDR3 DNA, 39 bases read in frame from base 1. V was cut back by 1 base and J by 2 bases, leaving a gap of 6 bases between them. The germline V gene sets CDR1 to SGDLS and CDR2 to YYNGEE. General findings and caveats noted by the study authors: Because only roughly 10-23% of the analyzed cells gave productive TCRB sequences, there was no way to sample rare clonotypes. Successive annual vaccinations recalled a recurring oligoclonal ICOS+CD38+ cTfh response that included tetramer and AIM influenza-specific clonotypes. Day 7 ICOS+CD38+ clones were most often found later in ICOS-CD38- cTfh, suggesting that subset may serve as a memory reservoir. ICOS+CD38+ cTfh clonality correlated with the frequency of that population, and its change correlated with the change in circulating plasmablast frequency.

The V and J segments used are TRBV9 and TRBJ2-5; the D gene lacks a confident call. This specimen consisted of CXCR5+ CD38- circulating T follicular helper cells from blood, obtained on the day of influenza vaccination. The sample's cell subset or site label is to be understood as: circulating Tfh, non-naive CD4+CXCR5+PD-1+ (ICOS+CD38+ or ICOS-CD38-). The TCR was taken from an adult who received the influenza vaccine. The CDR3 amino acid sequence is: CASSVSVQETQYF. The DNA sequence follows: TGTGCCAGCAGCGTATCAGTTCAAGAGACCCAGTACTTC.